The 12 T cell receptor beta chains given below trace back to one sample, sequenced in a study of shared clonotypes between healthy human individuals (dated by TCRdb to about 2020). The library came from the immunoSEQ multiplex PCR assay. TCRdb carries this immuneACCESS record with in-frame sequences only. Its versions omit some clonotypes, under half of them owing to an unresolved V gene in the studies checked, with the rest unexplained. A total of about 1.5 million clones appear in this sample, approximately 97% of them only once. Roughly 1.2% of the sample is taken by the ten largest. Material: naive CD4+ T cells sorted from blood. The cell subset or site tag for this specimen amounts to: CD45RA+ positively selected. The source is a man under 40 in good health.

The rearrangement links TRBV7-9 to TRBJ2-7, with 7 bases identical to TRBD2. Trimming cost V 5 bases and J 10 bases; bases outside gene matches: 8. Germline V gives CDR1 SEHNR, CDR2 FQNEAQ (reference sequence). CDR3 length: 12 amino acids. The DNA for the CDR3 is TGTGCCAGCAGCCCCGATACTAGCGCTCAGTACTTC. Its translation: CASSPDTSAQYF.

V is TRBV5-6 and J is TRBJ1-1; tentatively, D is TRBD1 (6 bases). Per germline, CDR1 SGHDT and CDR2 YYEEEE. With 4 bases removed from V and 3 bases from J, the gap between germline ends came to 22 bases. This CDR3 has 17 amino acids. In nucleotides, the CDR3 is TGTGCCAGCAGCGAGCCAGGCGGACAGCGTGGCGACACTGAAGCTTTCTTT. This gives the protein CASSEPGGQRGDTEAFF. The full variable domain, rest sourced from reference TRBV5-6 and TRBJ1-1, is DAGVTQSPTHLIKTRGQQVTLRCSPKSGHDTVSWYQQALGQGPQFIFQYYEEEERQRGNFPDRFSGHQFPNYSSELNVNALLLGDSALYLCASSEPGGQRGDTEAFFGQGTRLTVV.

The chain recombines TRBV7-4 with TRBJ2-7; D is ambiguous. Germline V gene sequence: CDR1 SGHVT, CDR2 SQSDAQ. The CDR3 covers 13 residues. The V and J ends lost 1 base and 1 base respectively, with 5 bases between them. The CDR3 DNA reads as TGTGCCAGCAGCTTAGGACATTCCTACGAGCAGTACTTC. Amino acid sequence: CASSLGHSYEQYF.

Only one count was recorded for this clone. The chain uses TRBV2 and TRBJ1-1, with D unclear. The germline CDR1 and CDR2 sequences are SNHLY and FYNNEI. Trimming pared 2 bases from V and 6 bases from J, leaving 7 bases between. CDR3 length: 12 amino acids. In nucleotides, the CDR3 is TGTGCCAGCAGTGAAATCGGGGCTGAAGCTTTCTTT. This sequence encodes CASSEIGAEAFF.

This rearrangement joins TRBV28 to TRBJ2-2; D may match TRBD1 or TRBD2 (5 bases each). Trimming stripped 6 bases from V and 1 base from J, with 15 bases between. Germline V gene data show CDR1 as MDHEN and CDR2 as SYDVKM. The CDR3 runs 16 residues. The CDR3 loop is CASRSASGRNTGELFF. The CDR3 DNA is TGTGCCAGCAGGTCCGCTTCAGGGAGGAACACCGGGGAGCTGTTTTTT.

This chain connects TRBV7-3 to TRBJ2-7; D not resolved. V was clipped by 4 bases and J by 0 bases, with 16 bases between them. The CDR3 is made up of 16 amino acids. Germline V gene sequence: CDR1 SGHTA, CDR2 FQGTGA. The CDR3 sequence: CASSSPGPSSSYEQYF. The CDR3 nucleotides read TGTGCCAGCAGCTCCCCCGGGCCCTCAAGCTCCTACGAGCAGTACTTC.

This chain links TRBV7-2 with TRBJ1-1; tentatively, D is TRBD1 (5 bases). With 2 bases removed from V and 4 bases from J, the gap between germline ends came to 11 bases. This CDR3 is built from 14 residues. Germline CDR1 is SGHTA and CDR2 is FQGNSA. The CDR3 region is CASSLYQGVTEAFF. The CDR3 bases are TGTGCCAGCAGCTTATACCAGGGTGTCACTGAAGCTTTCTTT.

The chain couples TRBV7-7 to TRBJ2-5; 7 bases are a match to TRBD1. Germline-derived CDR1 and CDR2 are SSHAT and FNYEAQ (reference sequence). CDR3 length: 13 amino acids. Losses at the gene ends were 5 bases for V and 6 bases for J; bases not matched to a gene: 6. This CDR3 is CASSPGDSQTQYF. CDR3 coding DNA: TGTGCCAGCAGCCCCGGGGACAGTCAGACCCAGTACTTC.

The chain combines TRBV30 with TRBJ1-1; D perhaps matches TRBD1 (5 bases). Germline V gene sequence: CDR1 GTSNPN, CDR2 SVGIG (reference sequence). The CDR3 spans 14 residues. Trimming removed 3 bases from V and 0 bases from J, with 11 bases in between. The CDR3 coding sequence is TGTGCCTGGAGATCCGCAGGGATGAACACTGAAGCTTTCTTT. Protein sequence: CAWRSAGMNTEAFF.

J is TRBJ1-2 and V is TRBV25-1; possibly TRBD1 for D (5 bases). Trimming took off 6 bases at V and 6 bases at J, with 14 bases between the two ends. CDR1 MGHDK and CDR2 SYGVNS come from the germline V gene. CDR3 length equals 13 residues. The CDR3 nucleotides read TGTGCCAGCAGAGAGGGGACGGGCGATGGCTACACCTTC. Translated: CASREGTGDGYTF.

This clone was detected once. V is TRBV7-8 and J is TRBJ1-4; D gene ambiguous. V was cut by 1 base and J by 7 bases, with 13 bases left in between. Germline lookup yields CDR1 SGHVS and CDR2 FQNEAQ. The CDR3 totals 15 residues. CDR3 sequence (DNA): TGTGCCAGCAGCTTAGATCTGGGTTTGCGTGAAAAACTGTTTTTT. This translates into CASSLDLGLREKLFF.

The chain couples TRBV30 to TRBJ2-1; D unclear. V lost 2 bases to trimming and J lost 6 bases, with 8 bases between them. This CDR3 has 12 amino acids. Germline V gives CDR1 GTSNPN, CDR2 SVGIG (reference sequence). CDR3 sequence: CAWSPSVNEQFF. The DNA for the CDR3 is TGTGCCTGGAGTCCCAGCGTCAATGAGCAGTTCTTC.